The 22 T cell receptor beta chains in this list originate from one sample, sequenced in a study of regulatory T cells in long-lasting Graves disease. Investigators prepared the TCR beta libraries by applying iRepertoire HTBI primers and Arm-PCR of CDR3 regions. TCRdb independently ran MiXCR on the multiplex PCR reads; one entry per CDR3 protein. Of about 560,000 distinct CDR3 sequences listed, roughly 15% are singletons. As for time point: newly diagnosed GD, antithyroid drugs for less than 3 months. RNA from PBMCs was the source of the TCR library. This sample also belongs to another study, concerning T cells in Graves' hyperthyroidism and ophthalmopathy.

This material consisted of peripheral blood mononuclear cells (PBMCs), taken at new diagnosis, from a patient treated with antithyroid drugs. These receptor sequences come from a man between 18 and 29 years old with Graves disease.

CDR3 sequence: CASSPAVGQGYNEQFF. In DNA, the CDR3 is TGTGCCAGCAGCCCGGCGGTGGGACAGGGGTACAATGAGCAGTTCTTC. The rearrangement links TRBV11-2 to TRBJ2-1, with 10 positions matching TRBD1. Germline-derived CDR1 and CDR2 are SGHAT and FQNNGV. This CDR3 is 16 amino acids long. J was trimmed by 4 bases and V by 5 bases; bases with no gene match: 8.

The rearrangement links TRBV30 to TRBJ2-1; 11 nucleotides agree with TRBD2. Germline-derived CDR1 and CDR2 are GTSNPN and SVGIG (reference sequence). V shed 5 bases, J shed 12 bases, and the junction held 12 bases outside the gene matches. The CDR3 covers 14 residues. The DNA for the CDR3 is TGTGCCTGGGTGCTAGCGGGAGGAAACACTGGGCAGTTCTTC. It translates to CAWVLAGGNTGQFF.

This clonotype has a count of ten or more. This chain uses TRBV5-1 with TRBJ2-3, with 13 bases that match TRBD2. V shed 6 bases and J 5 bases; nucleotides not matched to a gene: 3. This CDR3 spans 14 amino acids. Germline loops: CDR1 SGHRS, CDR2 YFSETQ. The CDR3 DNA reads TGCGCCAGCACCGGACTAGCGGGAGAAGATACGCAGTATTTT. Its protein is CASTGLAGEDTQYF. The full variable domain, completed using reference TRBV5-1 and TRBJ2-3, is KAGVTQTPRYLIKTRGQQVTLSCSPISGHRSVSWYQQTPGQGLQFLFEYFSETQRNKGNFPGRFSGRQFSNSRSEMNVSTLELGDSALYLCASTGLAGEDTQYFGPGTRLTVL.

J is TRBJ1-1 and V is TRBV6-9; tentatively, D is TRBD1 (5 bases). V lost 3 bases and J 5 bases, leaving 13 bases between the germline ends. CDR1 and CDR2 from the germline V gene are MNHGY and SVAAGI. The CDR3 is 14 amino acids. This CDR3 reads CASSYESRGTEAFF. Here the CDR3 DNA reads TGTGCCAGCAGTTACGAAAGCCGGGGGACTGAAGCTTTCTTT.

Remarks on this clonotype: This may stem from a read error, because a much larger clone lies one nucleotide away. The rearrangement links TRBV6-2 or TRBV6-3 to TRBJ2-1, with 10 bases matching TRBD2. This CDR3 is built from 17 residues. Germline assignment: CDR1 MNHEY and CDR2 SVGEGT. The CDR3 region has the DNA TGTGCCAGCAGTGAAATTGGGGCTAGCGGGAGCTACAATGGGCAGTTCTTC. It translates to CASSEIGASGSYNGQFF.

About this clonotype itself: Given a much more abundant clone one base away, this may be a read error. The rearrangement joins TRBV12-3 or TRBV12-4 to TRBJ2-1; perhaps TRBD2 as D (6 bases). This CDR3 is built from 18 residues. The CDR3 sequence: CAGSQWAGTENAHNEQFF. In DNA form, the CDR3 reads TGTGCCGGCAGCCAATGGGCCGGGACTGAAAATGCCCACAATGAGCAGTTCTTC.

This clonotype was seen ten or more times. The genes are TRBV29-1 and TRBJ2-5; D could derive from TRBD1 or TRBD2 (5 bases each). The germline gives CDR1 SQVTM, CDR2 ANQGSEA. The CDR3 consists of 12 residues. V was shortened by 1 base and J by 4 bases, with 7 bases between the two germline ends. CDR3 sequence: CSVEAGRETQYF. The CDR3 DNA follows: TGCAGCGTTGAAGCAGGGAGAGAGACCCAGTACTTC.

The chain employs TRBV6-1 and TRBJ2-1; D is unclear. The ends were cut back, 4 bases at V and 8 bases at J, with 6 bases in the middle. Germline assignment: CDR1 MNHNS and CDR2 SASEGT. The CDR3 has 11 residues. The CDR3 bases are TGTGCCAGCAGTGCGAAGTATGAGCAGTTCTTC. Its translation is CASSAKYEQFF.

This clonotype was observed a handful of times. The rearrangement uses TRBV7-8 and TRBJ1-1; the D is unclear. The CDR3 is 15 amino acids. In germline, CDR1 is SGHVS, CDR2 FQNEAQ. V shed 1 base and J shed 3 bases, with 12 bases lying between them. CDR3 region: CASSLEVGIDTEAFF. In DNA, the CDR3 is TGTGCCAGCAGCTTAGAGGTGGGAATAGACACTGAAGCTTTCTTT.

This clonotype was counted ten times or more. V and J are TRBV10-3 and TRBJ2-7; D possibly corresponds to TRBD2 (7 bases). The germline CDR1 and CDR2 sequences are ENHRY and SYGVKD. The V end lost 3 bases, the J end lost 2 bases, and 11 bases lay between the germline ends. This CDR3 spans 14 amino acids. CDR3 protein: CAISDEGGTYEQYF. CDR3 sequence (DNA): TGTGCCATCAGTGATGAGGGGGGGACCTACGAGCAGTACTTC.

This clonotype was observed many times. This sequence joins TRBV10-3 and TRBJ1-1, with D possibly being TRBD1 (6 bases). The CDR3 extends over 13 amino acids. CDR1 ENHRY and CDR2 SYGVKD come from the germline V gene. Deletions cut 10 bases from V and 0 bases from J, with 12 bases between. The CDR3 nucleotides are TGTGCCACAGGGGACGGAATGAACACTGAAGCTTTCTTT. Translated: CATGDGMNTEAFF.

This clonotype was recorded many times. The chain carries TRBV11-1 and TRBJ1-1; no reliable D call. V lost 0 bases to trimming and J lost 0 bases, with 14 bases between them. Looked up from germline, CDR1 is SGHAT and CDR2 is FQDESV (reference sequence). There are 17 residues in the CDR3. The CDR3 bases are TGTGCCAGCAGCTTAGCGGCTTTCGGGAGGATGAACACTGAAGCTTTCTTT. Translated: CASSLAAFGRMNTEAFF.

The chain couples TRBV7-9 to TRBJ1-6; 10 nucleotides match TRBD1. The CDR3 consists of 16 residues. Trimming removed 3 bases from V and 3 bases from J; junction bases left unmatched: 2. CDR1 is SEHNR, CDR2 FQNEAQ, per germline (reference sequence). CDR3 DNA sequence: TGTGCCAGCAGCTTGGACAGGGGGTTCTATAATTCACCCCTCCACTTT. It encodes CASSLDRGFYNSPLHF.

This clonotype was seen many times. This chain links TRBV6-1 with TRBJ1-5, with 7 bases identical to TRBD1. The CDR3 is 15 residues long. V gave up 3 bases and J gave up 5 bases; unmatched junction bases: 7. Germline loops: CDR1 MNHNS, CDR2 SASEGT. The CDR3 DNA reads TGTGCCAGCAGTGAGATAGACAGGGAGGATCAGCCCCAGCATTTT. Protein: CASSEIDREDQPQHF.

A word on this clonotype: One end of the junction does not line up with germline, which may come from a read error. This sequence joins TRBV5-5 and TRBJ1-3; D not resolved. There are 15 residues in the CDR3. From germline, CDR1 is SGHKS and CDR2 YYEKEE (reference sequence). CDR3 protein: CANSLVRGSGNTIYF. The CDR3 bases are TGTGCCAACAGCTTGGTTCGGGGCTCTGGAAACACCATATATTTT.

The chain carries TRBV19 and TRBJ2-7, with 14 nucleotides matching TRBD2. The germline V gene encodes CDR1 LNHDA and CDR2 SQIVND (reference sequence). V shed 5 bases and J 12 bases; nucleotides not matched to a gene: 9. The CDR3 totals 14 residues. Here the CDR3 DNA reads TGTGCCAGTAGTTCTCAGCTCGGGACTAGCGGGAGGTACTTC. This sequence encodes CASSSQLGTSGRYF.

This clonotype was recorded many times. This chain uses TRBV6-5 with TRBJ2-7, with 8 bases fitting TRBD2. This CDR3 has 15 residues. CDR1 is MNHEY, CDR2 SVGAGI, per germline. The J segment lost 3 bases and the V segment lost 2 bases, leaving 6 bases of the junction unmatched. CDR3 residues: CASSYQAGVGYEQYF. CDR3 bases: TGTGCCAGCAGTTACCAAGCGGGAGTAGGCTACGAGCAGTACTTC.

The sample holds many counts of this clonotype. The gene calls are TRBV6-9 and TRBJ1-2, with 7 bases identical to TRBD1. Per the germline V gene, CDR1 is MNHGY and CDR2 is SVAAGI. Trimming cost V 3 bases and J 1 base; bases outside gene matches: 8. This CDR3 contains 16 residues. CDR3 bases: TGTGCCAGCAGTTACGTGGCTCAGGGGGATAACTATGGCTACACCTTC. It specifies CASSYVAQGDNYGYTF.

The chain employs TRBV5-5 and TRBJ2-5; 8 bases are a match to TRBD1. The germline gives CDR1 SGHKS, CDR2 YYEKEE (reference sequence). J was trimmed by 1 base and V by 7 bases; bases with no gene match: 12. The CDR3 has 16 residues. As DNA, the CDR3 is TGTGCCAGCTCAATAAACAGGGGGGTTATCCAAGAGACCCAGTACTTC. It yields the protein CASSINRGVIQETQYF.

The rearrangement joins TRBV20-1 to TRBJ1-4, with 8 positions matching TRBD1. The junction had 1 base not matched to a gene; V was cut back by 7 bases and J by 0 bases. Germline values: CDR1 DFQATT, CDR2 SNEGSKA (reference sequence). The CDR3 extends over 13 amino acids. CDR3 loop: CSGQGSTNEKLFF. The CDR3 nucleotides read TGCAGTGGACAGGGGTCAACTAATGAAAAACTGTTTTTT.

This clonotype was picked up a small number of times. The chain recombines TRBV3-1 with TRBJ2-5; the match to TRBD1 covers 9 bases. This CDR3 region has 17 residues. Germline CDR1 and CDR2: LGHDT and YNNKEL (reference sequence). With 0 bases clipped from V and 5 bases from J, the junction kept 10 bases outside the gene matches. The CDR3: CASSQDFPGQGPETQYF. CDR3 nucleotides: TGTGCCAGCAGCCAAGACTTCCCGGGACAGGGCCCGGAGACCCAGTACTTC.

This clonotype occurred once. It differs at one base from a far larger clone, so likely a read error. V and J are TRBV20-1 and TRBJ2-1; D ambiguous. The J call is uncertain, as TRBJ2-5 better fits the DNA end. CDR3 length equals 11 residues. Looked up from germline, CDR1 is DFQATT and CDR2 is SNEGSKA (reference sequence). The CDR3 is CSARDCRAQYF. DNA for the CDR3: TGCAGTGCTAGAGATTGTCGGGCCCAGTACTTC.